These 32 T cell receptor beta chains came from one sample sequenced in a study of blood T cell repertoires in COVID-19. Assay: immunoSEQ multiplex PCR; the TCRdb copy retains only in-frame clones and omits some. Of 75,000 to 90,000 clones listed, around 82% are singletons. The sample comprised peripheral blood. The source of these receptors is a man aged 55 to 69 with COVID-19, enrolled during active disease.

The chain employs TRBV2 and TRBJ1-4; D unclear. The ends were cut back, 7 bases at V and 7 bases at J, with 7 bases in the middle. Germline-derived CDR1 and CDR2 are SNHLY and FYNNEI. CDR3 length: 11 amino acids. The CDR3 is CASMDFEKLFF. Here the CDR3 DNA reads TGTGCCAGCATGGACTTTGAAAAACTGTTTTTT.

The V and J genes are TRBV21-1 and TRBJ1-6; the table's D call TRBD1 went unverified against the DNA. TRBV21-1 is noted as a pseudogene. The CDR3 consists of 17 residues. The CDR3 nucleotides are TGTGCCAGCAGTTTCACGTCTGGAGGGGGCTATTGTTCACCCCTCCACTTT. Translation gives CASSFTSGGGYCSPLHF.

The CDR3 region has the DNA TGCGCCAGCAGCCAAGATGTGGGGCTAGCGGGATTAGACGAGCAGTACTTC. The encoded protein is CASSQDVGLAGLDEQYF. The rearrangement links TRBV4-1 to TRBJ2-7, with 9 bases fitting TRBD2. Trimming took 0 bases from V and 5 from J; bases not matched to a gene: 11. The CDR3 is 17 residues long. Germline V lookup: CDR1 MGHRA, CDR2 YSYEKL.

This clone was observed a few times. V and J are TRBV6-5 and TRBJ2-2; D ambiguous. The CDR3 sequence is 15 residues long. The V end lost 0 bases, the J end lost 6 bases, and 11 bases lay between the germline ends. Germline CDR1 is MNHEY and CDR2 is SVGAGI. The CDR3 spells CASSYSLIYSGELFF. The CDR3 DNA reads TGTGCCAGCAGTTACTCGCTTATTTACTCCGGGGAGCTGTTTTTT.

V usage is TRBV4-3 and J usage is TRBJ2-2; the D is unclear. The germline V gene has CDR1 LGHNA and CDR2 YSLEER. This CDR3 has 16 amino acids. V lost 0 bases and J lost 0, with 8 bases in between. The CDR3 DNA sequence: TGCGCCAGCAGCCAAGAAAGCGCAACGAACACCGGGGAGCTGTTTTTT. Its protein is CASSQESATNTGELFF.

The CDR3: CASSASRQGSGNTIYF. CDR3 in DNA: TGTGCCAGCAGCGCAAGCCGACAGGGATCTGGAAACACCATATATTTT. This chain links TRBV9 with TRBJ1-3; 7 bases match TRBD1. Trimming took 3 bases from V and 1 from J; bases not matched to a gene: 7. This CDR3 spans 16 amino acids. The germline CDR1 and CDR2 sequences are SGDLS and YYNGEE. Full variable domain (outside the CDR3, taken from reference TRBV9 and TRBJ1-3): DSGVTQTPKHLITATGQRVTLRCSPRSGDLSVYWYQQSLDQGLQFLIQYYNGEERAKGNILERFSAQQFPDLHSELNLSSLELGDSALYFCASSASRQGSGNTIYFGEGSWLTVV.

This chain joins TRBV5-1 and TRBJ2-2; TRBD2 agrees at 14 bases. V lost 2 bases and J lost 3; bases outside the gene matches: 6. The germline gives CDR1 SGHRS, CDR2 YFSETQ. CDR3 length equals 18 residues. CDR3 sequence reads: CASSFGLAGGRDTGELFF. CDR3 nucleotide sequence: TGCGCCAGCAGCTTCGGACTAGCGGGGGGCCGGGACACCGGGGAGCTGTTTTTT. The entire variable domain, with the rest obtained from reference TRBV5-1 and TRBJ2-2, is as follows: KAGVTQTPRYLIKTRGQQVTLSCSPISGHRSVSWYQQTPGQGLQFLFEYFSETQRNKGNFPGRFSGRQFSNSRSEMNVSTLELGDSALYLCASSFGLAGGRDTGELFFGEGSRLTVL.

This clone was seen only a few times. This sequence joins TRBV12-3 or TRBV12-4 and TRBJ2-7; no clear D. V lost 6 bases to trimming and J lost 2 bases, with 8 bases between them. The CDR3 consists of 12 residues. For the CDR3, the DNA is TGTGCCAGCAGCCCAGATGCCTACGAGCAGTACTTC. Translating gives CASSPDAYEQYF.

CDR3 sequence reads: CATSGGGQTDTQYF. The CDR3 coding sequence is TGTGCCACCAGTGGGGGGGGGCAAACAGATACGCAGTATTTT. The chain links TRBV24-1 to TRBJ2-3, with D tentatively TRBD2 (7 bases). The CDR3 is 14 amino acids. Germline CDR1 is KGHDR and CDR2 is SFDVKD. Trimming shortened V by 5 bases and J by 3 bases, and 11 bases separated the two germline ends.

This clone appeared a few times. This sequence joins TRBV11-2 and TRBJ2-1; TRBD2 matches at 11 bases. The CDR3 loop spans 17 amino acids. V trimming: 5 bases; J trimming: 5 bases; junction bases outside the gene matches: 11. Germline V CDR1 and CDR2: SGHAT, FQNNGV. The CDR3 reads CASSIRLAGSGDNEQFF. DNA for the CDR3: TGTGCCAGCAGCATCCGACTAGCGGGATCGGGGGACAATGAGCAGTTCTTC. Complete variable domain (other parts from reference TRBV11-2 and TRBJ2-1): EAGVAQSPRYKIIEKRQSVAFWCNPISGHATLYWYQQILGQGPKLLIQFQNNGVVDDSQLPKDRFSAERLKGVDSTLKIQPAKLEDSAVYLCASSIRLAGSGDNEQFFGPGTRLTVL.

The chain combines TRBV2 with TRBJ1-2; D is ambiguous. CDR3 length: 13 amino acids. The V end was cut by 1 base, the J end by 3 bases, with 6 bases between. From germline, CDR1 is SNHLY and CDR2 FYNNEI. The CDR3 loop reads CASSEGPDYGYTF. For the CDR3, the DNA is TGTGCCAGCAGTGAAGGGCCCGACTATGGCTACACCTTC.

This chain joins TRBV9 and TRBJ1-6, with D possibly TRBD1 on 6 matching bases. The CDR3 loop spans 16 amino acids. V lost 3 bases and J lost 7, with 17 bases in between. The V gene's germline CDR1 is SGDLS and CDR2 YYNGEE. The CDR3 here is CASSAHVQGRNSPLHF. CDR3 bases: TGTGCCAGCAGCGCTCACGTACAGGGTCGCAATTCACCCCTCCACTTT.

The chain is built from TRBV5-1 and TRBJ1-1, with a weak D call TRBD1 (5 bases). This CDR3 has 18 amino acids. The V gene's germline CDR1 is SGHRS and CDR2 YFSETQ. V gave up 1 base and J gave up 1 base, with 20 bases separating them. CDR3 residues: CASSLIVRATDKNTEAFF. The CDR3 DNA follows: TGCGCCAGCAGCTTGATAGTCAGAGCGACGGACAAGAACACTGAAGCTTTCTTT.

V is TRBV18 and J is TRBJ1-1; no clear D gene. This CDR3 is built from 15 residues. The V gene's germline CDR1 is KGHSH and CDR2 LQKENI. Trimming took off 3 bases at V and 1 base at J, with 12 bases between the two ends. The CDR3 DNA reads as TGTGCCAGCTCACCTTCGAGAAGTCCGAACACTGAAGCTTTCTTT. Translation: CASSPSRSPNTEAFF.

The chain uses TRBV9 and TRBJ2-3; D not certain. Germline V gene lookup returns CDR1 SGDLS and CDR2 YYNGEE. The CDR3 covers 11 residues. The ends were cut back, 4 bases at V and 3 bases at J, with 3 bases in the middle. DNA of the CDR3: TGTGCCAGCAGCCAAACAGATACGCAGTATTTT. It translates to CASSQTDTQYF.

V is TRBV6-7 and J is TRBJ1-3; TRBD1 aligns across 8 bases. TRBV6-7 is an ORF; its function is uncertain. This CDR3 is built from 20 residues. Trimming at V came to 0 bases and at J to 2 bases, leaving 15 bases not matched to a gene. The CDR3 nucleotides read TGTGCCAGCAGTTACTCGAGAGCGGCAGGGGGCTTCTGGCCTGGAAACACCATATATTTT. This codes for CASSYSRAAGGFWPGNTIYF.

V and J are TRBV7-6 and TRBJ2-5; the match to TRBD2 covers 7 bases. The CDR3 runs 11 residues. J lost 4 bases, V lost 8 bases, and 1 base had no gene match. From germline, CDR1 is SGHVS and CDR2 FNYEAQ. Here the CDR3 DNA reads TGTGCCAGCGGGGGGGGAGAGACCCAGTACTTC. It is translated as CASGGGETQYF.

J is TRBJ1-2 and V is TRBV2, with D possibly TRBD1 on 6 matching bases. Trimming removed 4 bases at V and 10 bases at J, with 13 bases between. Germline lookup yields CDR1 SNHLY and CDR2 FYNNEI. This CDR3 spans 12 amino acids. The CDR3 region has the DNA TGTGCCAGCAGTGCGGGAGGGGGAGACTACACCTTC. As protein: CASSAGGGDYTF.

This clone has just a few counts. The CDR3 loop reads CASSPPPAGVNNEQFF. CDR3 DNA: TGTGCCAGCAGCCCCCCCCCAGCGGGAGTAAACAATGAGCAGTTCTTC. V is TRBV5-4 and J is TRBJ2-1; 8 bases map to TRBD2. In germline, CDR1 is SGHNT, CDR2 YYREEE (reference sequence). The J segment lost 5 bases and the V segment lost 4 bases, leaving 11 bases of the junction unmatched. The CDR3 spans 16 residues.

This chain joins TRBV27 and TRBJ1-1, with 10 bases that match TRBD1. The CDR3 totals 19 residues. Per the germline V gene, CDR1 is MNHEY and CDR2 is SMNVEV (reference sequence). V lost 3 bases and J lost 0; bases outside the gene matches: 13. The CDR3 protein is CASSLTPPGQGSMNTEAFF. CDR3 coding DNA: TGTGCCAGCAGTTTGACCCCCCCGGGACAGGGGTCCATGAACACTGAAGCTTTCTTT.

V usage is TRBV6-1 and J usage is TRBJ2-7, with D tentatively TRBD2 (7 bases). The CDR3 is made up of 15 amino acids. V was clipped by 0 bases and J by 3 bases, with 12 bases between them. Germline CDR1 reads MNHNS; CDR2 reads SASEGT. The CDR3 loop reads CASSEAGGGHYEQYF. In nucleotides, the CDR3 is TGTGCCAGCAGTGAAGCTGGGGGGGGACACTACGAGCAGTACTTC.

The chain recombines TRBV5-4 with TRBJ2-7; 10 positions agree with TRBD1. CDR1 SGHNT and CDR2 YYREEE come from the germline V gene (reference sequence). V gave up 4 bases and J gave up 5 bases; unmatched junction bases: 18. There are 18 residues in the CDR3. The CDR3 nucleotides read TGTGCCAGCAGCCCCTCCGGGACAGGGGTAAGGGCGGGCGACGAGCAGTACTTC. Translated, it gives CASSPSGTGVRAGDEQYF. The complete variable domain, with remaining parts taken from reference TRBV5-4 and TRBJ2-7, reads ETGVTQSPTHLIKTRGQQVTLRCSSQSGHNTVSWYQQALGQGPQFIFQYYREEENGRGNFPPRFSGLQFPNYSSELNVNALELDDSALYLCASSPSGTGVRAGDEQYFGPGTRLTVT.

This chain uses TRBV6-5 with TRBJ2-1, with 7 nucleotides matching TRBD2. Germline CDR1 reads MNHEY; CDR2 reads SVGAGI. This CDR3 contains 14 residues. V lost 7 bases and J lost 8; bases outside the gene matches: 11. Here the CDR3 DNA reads TGTGCCAGCACTGTTGGGCTAGCGGTCGATGAGCAGTTCTTC. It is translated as CASTVGLAVDEQFF.

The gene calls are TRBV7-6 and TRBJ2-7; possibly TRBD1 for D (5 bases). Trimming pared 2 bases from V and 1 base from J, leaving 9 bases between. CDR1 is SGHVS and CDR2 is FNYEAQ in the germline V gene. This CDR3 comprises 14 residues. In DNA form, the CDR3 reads TGTGCCAGCAGCTTAAGCAGGGCTTCCTACGAGCAGTACTTC. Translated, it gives CASSLSRASYEQYF.

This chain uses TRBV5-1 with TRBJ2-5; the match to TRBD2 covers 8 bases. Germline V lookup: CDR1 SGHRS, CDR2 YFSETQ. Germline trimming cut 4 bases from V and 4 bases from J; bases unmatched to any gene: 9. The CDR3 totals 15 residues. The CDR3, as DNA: TGCGCCAGCAGCATTCGACCGGGAGGGGGAGAGACCCAGTACTTC. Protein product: CASSIRPGGGETQYF.

The CDR3 DNA is TGTGCCAGCAGCCCACAAGAGACCCAGTACTTC. This codes for CASSPQETQYF. The chain couples TRBV11-2 to TRBJ2-5, with D unresolved. The CDR3 spans 11 residues. Germline CDR1 and CDR2: SGHAT and FQNNGV. Trimming shortened V by 5 bases and J by 2 bases, and 3 bases separated the two germline ends.

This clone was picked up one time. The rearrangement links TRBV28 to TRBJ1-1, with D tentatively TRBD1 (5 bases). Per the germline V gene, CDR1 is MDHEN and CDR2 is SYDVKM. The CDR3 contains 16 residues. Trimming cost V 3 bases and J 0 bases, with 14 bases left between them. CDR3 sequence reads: CASSFPRQNMNTEAFF. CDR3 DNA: TGTGCCAGCAGTTTTCCTCGACAGAACATGAACACTGAAGCTTTCTTT.

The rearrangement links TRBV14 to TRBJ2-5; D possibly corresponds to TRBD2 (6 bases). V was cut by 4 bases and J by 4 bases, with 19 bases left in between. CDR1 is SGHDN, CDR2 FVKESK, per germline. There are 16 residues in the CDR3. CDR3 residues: CASSPTWRARGETQYF. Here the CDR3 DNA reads TGTGCCAGCAGCCCCACCTGGAGGGCGAGGGGAGAGACCCAGTACTTC.

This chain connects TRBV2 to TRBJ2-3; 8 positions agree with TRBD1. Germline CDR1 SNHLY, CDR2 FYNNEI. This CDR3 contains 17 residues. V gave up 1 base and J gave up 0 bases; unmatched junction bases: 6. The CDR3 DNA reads TGTGCCAGCAGTGAAGTCGGGACAGGACTGAGCACAGATACGCAGTATTTT. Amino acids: CASSEVGTGLSTDTQYF.

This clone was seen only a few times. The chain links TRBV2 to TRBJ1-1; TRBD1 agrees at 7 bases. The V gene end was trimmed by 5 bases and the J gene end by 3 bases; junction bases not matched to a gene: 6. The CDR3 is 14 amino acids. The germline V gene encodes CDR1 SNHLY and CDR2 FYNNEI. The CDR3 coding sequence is TGTGCCAGCAGTAGACAGGGCGCGGACACTGAAGCTTTCTTT. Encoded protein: CASSRQGADTEAFF.

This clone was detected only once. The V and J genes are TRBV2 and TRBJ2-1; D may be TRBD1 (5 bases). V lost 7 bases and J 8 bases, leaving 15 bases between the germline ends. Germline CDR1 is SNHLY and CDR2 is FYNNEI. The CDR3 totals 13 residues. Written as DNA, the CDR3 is TGTGCCAGCACCAGGGATGACGGGTATGAGCAGTTCTTC. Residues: CASTRDDGYEQFF. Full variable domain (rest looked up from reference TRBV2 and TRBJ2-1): EPEVTQTPSHQVTQMGQEVILRCVPISNHLYFYWYRQILGQKVEFLVSFYNNEISEKSEIFDDQFSVERPDGSNFTLKIRSTKLEDSAMYFCASTRDDGYEQFFGPGTRLTVL.

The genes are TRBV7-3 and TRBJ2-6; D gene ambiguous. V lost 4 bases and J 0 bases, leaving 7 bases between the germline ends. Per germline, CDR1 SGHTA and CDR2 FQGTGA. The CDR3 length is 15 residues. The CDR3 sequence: CASSSSGSGANVLTF. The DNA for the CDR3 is TGTGCCAGCAGCTCCAGTGGCTCTGGGGCCAACGTCCTGACTTTC.